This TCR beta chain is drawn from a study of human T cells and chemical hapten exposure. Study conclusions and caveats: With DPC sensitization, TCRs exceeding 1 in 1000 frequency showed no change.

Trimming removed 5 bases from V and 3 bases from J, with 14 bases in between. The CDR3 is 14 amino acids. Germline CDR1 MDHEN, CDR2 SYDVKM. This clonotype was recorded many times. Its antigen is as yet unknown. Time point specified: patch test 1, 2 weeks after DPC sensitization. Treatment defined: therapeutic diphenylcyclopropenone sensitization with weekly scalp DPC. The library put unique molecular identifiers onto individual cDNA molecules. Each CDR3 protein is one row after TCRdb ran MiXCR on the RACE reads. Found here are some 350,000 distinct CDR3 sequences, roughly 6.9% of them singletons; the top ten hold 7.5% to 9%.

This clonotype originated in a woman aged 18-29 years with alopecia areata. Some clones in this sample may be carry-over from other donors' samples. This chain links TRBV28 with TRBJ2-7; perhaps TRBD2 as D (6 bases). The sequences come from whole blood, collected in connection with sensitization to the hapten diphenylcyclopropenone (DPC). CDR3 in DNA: TGTGCCAGCAGTCCCCGGATGGGGGGCTACGAGCAGTACTTC. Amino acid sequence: CASSPRMGGYEQYF.